This T cell receptor (beta chain) appears in the sequencing data of a study of T cell responses to AZD1222 COVID-19 vaccine. This CDR3 spans 14 amino acids. Between the trimmed V and J ends, which lost 5 bases and 1 base, there was a span of 8 bases. Looked up from germline, CDR1 is MNHNY and CDR2 is SVGAGI (reference sequence). Profiling relied on immunoSEQ multiplex PCR, and the TCRdb table lists in-frame clones only, not all of them. There are just over 150,000 clones in the sample; 80% to 90% occur only once, and 5.5% to 8.5% lies in the top ten. The sample consisted of peripheral blood, taken after recovery from COVID-19. The chain combines TRBV6-6 with TRBJ2-2; the D is unclear. This sequence was found in an adult who had recovered from COVID-19. In nucleotides, the CDR3 is TGTGCCAGCAGTACCTCAGGGAACACCGGGGAGCTGTTTTTT. As protein: CASSTSGNTGELFF.